This T cell receptor beta chain was recovered during a study of T cell responses to AZD1222 COVID-19 vaccine. Overall study findings and caveats: Nearly half of spike-specific TCRs reportedly go after variant regions that carry no mutations. Baseline seropositives among AZD1222 recipients totaled only 5 to 7. Donors in the cohort were predominantly white British and more often female, and clonal diversity was possibly underestimated.

Second doses that came at about 4 or about 12 weeks were put together. Generated by immunoSEQ multiplex PCR, the TCRdb table keeps only in-frame clones and is missing some. This sample has 250,000 to 300,000 clones; 94% occur once, and the top ten carry 0.5% to 0.65%. The CDR3 is 13 residues long. J gave up 6 bases and V 1 base, and 6 bases lay outside the gene matches. In germline, CDR1 is SQVTM, CDR2 ANQGSEA. With regard to this clone: Its specificity is not known.

Material: peripheral blood, obtained 28 days after the second AZD1222 dose. This clonotype was obtained from an adult who received the AZD1222 COVID-19 vaccine. V is TRBV29-1 and J is TRBJ2-7, with 7 nucleotides matching TRBD2. CDR3 DNA: TGCAGCGTTGAAGCTTCGGGCGGGAGCGAGCAGTACTTC. This codes for CSVEASGGSEQYF.